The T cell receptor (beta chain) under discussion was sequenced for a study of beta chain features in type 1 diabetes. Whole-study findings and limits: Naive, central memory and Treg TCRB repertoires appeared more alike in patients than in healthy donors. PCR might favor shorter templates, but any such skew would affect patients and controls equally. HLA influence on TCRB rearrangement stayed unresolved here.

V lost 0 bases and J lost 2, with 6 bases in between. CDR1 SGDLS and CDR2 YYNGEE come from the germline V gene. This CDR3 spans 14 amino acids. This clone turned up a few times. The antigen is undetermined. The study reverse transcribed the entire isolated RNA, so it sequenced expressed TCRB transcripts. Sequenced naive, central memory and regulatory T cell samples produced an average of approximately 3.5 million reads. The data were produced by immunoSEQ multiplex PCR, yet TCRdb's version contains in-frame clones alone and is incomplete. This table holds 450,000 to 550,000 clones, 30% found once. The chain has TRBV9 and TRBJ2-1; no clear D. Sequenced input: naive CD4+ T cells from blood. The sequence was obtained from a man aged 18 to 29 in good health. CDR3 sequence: CASSVVAAYNEQFF. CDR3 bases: TGTGCCAGCAGCGTAGTGGCGGCCTACAATGAGCAGTTCTTC.